Below, 31 T cell receptor beta chains from the same sample are listed, as sequenced in a study of blood T cells in healthy people across ages. For the second PCR, which ran for 7 to 11 cycles, a sample-barcoded 5' primer and a J-beta primer mix were used. Each CDR3 protein is one row after TCRdb ran MiXCR on the 5' RACE reads. The repertoire has around 1,900,000 distinct CDR3 sequences, about two fifths of them found once; the top ten carry roughly 24%. Sequenced: blood. The receptor set was obtained from a human donor in good health.

This clonotype was seen only a few times. V usage is TRBV5-6 and J usage is TRBJ2-4; D is possibly TRBD1 or TRBD2 (5 bases each). Germline loops: CDR1 SGHDT, CDR2 YYEEEE. The CDR3 is 17 amino acids. Trimming pared 3 bases from V and 0 bases from J, leaving 16 bases between. The CDR3 region is CASSSAGAELAKNIQYF. CDR3 bases: TGTGCCAGCAGCTCTGCCGGGGCCGAACTAGCCAAAAACATTCAGTACTTC.

This chain connects TRBV5-1 to TRBJ2-2; a possible D gene is TRBD1 (6 bases). Germline V gene data show CDR1 as SGHRS and CDR2 as YFSETQ. This CDR3 is built from 16 residues. Trimming left V 4 bases short and J 6 bases short, with 19 bases between. The CDR3 spells CASSIAGDPTSGELFF. Written as DNA, the CDR3 is TGCGCCAGCAGCATTGCAGGGGACCCCACTTCCGGGGAGCTGTTTTTT. The full variable domain, completed using reference TRBV5-1 and TRBJ2-2, is KAGVTQTPRYLIKTRGQQVTLSCSPISGHRSVSWYQQTPGQGLQFLFEYFSETQRNKGNFPGRFSGRQFSNSRSEMNVSTLELGDSALYLCASSIAGDPTSGELFFGEGSRLTVL.

This sequence joins TRBV7-3 and TRBJ2-3; TRBD2 matches at 13 bases. The length of the CDR3 is 17 residues. Germline assignment: CDR1 SGHTA and CDR2 FQGTGA. J was trimmed by 4 bases and V by 1 base; bases with no gene match: 5. CDR3 in DNA: TGTGCCAGCAGCTTAAGAGGGACTAGCGGGGTTCCAGATACGCAGTATTTT. Protein sequence: CASSLRGTSGVPDTQYF.

This chain uses TRBV29-1 with TRBJ2-2; D not certain. Trimming left V 4 bases short and J 2 bases short, with 14 bases between. CDR3 length equals 15 residues. Germline-derived CDR1 and CDR2 are SQVTM and ANQGSEA. The chain's CDR3 is CSVASGPLNTGELFF. CDR3 in DNA: TGCAGCGTTGCAAGTGGGCCCCTCAACACCGGGGAGCTGTTTTTT.

The V gene is TRBV11-1, the J gene TRBJ2-5; no clear D. Trimming removed 1 base from V and 2 bases from J, with 11 bases in between. This CDR3 is 15 amino acids long. Germline CDR1 and CDR2: SGHAT and FQDESV (reference sequence). The CDR3 DNA is TGTGCCAGCAGCTTAGACGGGCAGGAGCAAGAGACCCAGTACTTC. This translates into CASSLDGQEQETQYF.

This clonotype came up a few times. One end of the junction does not line up with germline, which may come from a read error. V usage is TRBV20-1 and J usage is TRBJ2-1; no reliable D call. Germline CDR1 reads DFQATT; CDR2 reads SNEGSKA (reference sequence). The CDR3 length is 13 residues. CDR3 loop: CSASLHSYNEQFF. CDR3 nucleotide sequence: TGCAGTGCTAGTCTGCACTCCTACAACGAGCAGTTCTTC.

In regard to this clonotype: The junction does not match germline at one end; this may be a read error. The V and J genes are TRBV7-6 and TRBJ2-5, with 7 bases aligning to TRBD1. This CDR3 is 14 amino acids long. Germline CDR1 is SGHVS and CDR2 is FNYEAQ. CDR3 sequence reads: CAGRTPGTEETQYF. The CDR3 region has the DNA TGTGCCGGCAGAACTCCCGGGACAGAAGAGACCCAGTACTTC.

The J gene is TRBJ2-7, the V gene TRBV20-1; possibly TRBD2 for D (6 bases). Germline V CDR1 and CDR2: DFQATT, SNEGSKA (reference sequence). The CDR3 extends over 13 amino acids. Trimming shortened V by 8 bases and J by 0 bases, and 14 bases separated the two germline ends. For the CDR3, the DNA is TGCAGTCTGGGGGGTGGCAACTCCTACGAGCAGTACTTC. It yields the protein CSLGGGNSYEQYF.

Comment on this clonotype: At one of its ends the junction is not consistent with the germline gene, which may arise from a read error. CDR3 sequence (DNA): TGCAGTGCAATAGACGTACTGCGGAAAGAGGCCCAGTACTTC. It encodes CSAIDVLRKEAQYF. The chain employs TRBV20-1 and TRBJ2-5; D gene uncertain. This CDR3 is 14 amino acids long. Germline V lookup: CDR1 DFQATT, CDR2 SNEGSKA (reference sequence).

Remarks on this clonotype: Compared with germline, one end of the junction differs, possibly owing to a read error. The CDR3 coding sequence is TGTGCCAGCTTCCGGACAGGGACCGATGAAAAGCTGTTTTTT. Amino acid sequence: CASFRTGTDEKLFF. The chain couples TRBV5-6 to TRBJ1-4; 8 nucleotides match TRBD1. The V gene's germline CDR1 is SGHDT and CDR2 YYEEEE. CDR3 length: 14 amino acids.

As for this clonotype: At one end, the junction sequence differs from germline, possibly due to a read error. This rearrangement joins TRBV6-5 to TRBJ1-6; 7 bases are a match to TRBD1. Germline CDR1 is MNHEY and CDR2 is SVGAGI. This CDR3 is 15 amino acids long. Written as DNA, the CDR3 is TGTGCCGGCAGTTTGGACGGGACAGCTAATTCACCCCTCCACTTT. Translation: CAGSLDGTANSPLHF.

The chain carries TRBV11-2 and TRBJ1-3; D unclear. Germline loops: CDR1 SGHAT, CDR2 FQNNGV. With 5 bases removed from V and 5 bases from J, the gap between germline ends came to 1 base. There are 10 residues in the CDR3. The CDR3 DNA reads TGTGCCAGCAGCCGAAACACCATATATTTT. This translates into CASSRNTIYF. The full variable domain, in which reference TRBV11-2 and TRBJ1-3 provide the parts outside the CDR3, is EAGVAQSPRYKIIEKRQSVAFWCNPISGHATLYWYQQILGQGPKLLIQFQNNGVVDDSQLPKDRFSAERLKGVDSTLKIQPAKLEDSAVYLCASSRNTIYFGEGSWLTVV.

This clonotype was observed a few times. The chain has TRBV6-2 or TRBV6-3 and TRBJ1-1, with 7 positions matching TRBD1. This CDR3 has 14 amino acids. Germline trimming cut 2 bases from V and 5 bases from J; bases unmatched to any gene: 5. Germline-derived CDR1 and CDR2 are MNHEY and SVGEGT. The CDR3 spells CASSYLQGSTEAFF. In nucleotides, the CDR3 is TGTGCCAGCAGTTACCTACAGGGGTCGACTGAAGCTTTCTTT.

This clonotype has a handful of counts. V gene TRBV7-2 combines with J gene TRBJ2-7; the match to TRBD2 covers 13 bases. The V gene end was trimmed by 1 base and the J gene end by 9 bases; junction bases not matched to a gene: 9. Germline V gene data show CDR1 as SGHTA and CDR2 as FQGNSA. The CDR3 runs 16 residues. CDR3 DNA: TGTGCCAGCAGCTTAGGACTAGCGGGGGGCACCCTTGGGCAGTACTTC. Translated: CASSLGLAGGTLGQYF.

The chain links TRBV6-2 or TRBV6-3 to TRBJ1-1, with D uncertain. This CDR3 region has 14 residues. From germline, CDR1 is MNHEY and CDR2 SVGEGT. The V and J ends lost 6 bases and 0 bases respectively, with 11 bases between them. The CDR3 here is CASSPWTLNTEAFF. CDR3 coding DNA: TGTGCCAGCAGCCCCTGGACCTTGAACACTGAAGCTTTCTTT.

For this clonotype: A read error may account for a junction end that differs from germline. V usage is TRBV4-2 and J usage is TRBJ2-3; TRBD2 aligns across 11 bases. The CDR3 spans 15 residues. Germline values: CDR1 LGHNA, CDR2 YNFKEQ. DNA for the CDR3: TGTGCCGGCAGCCGATCTAGCGGGGGGCGGGATACGCAGTATTTT. It encodes CAGSRSSGGRDTQYF.

This clonotype came up a few times. The chain has TRBV20-1 and TRBJ1-6; D gene ambiguous. The CDR3 is 15 amino acids. Germline values: CDR1 DFQATT, CDR2 SNEGSKA (reference sequence). V was pared by 1 base and J by 10 bases, with 17 bases between. CDR3 DNA sequence: TGCAGTGCTAGAGTAGGCAGGATTGGGCGATCACCCCTCCACTTT. Its protein is CSARVGRIGRSPLHF.

V usage is TRBV12-3 or TRBV12-4 and J usage is TRBJ2-2; D could derive from TRBD1 or TRBD2 (5 bases each). The CDR3 has 15 residues. V lost 2 bases and J lost 4, with 11 bases in between. The CDR3 reads CASSLTGTGTGELFF. CDR3 DNA: TGTGCCAGCAGTTTAACGGGGACCGGCACCGGGGAGCTGTTTTTT.

In this sample, this clonotype turned up a few times. V usage is TRBV14 and J usage is TRBJ1-4; perhaps TRBD1 as D (5 bases). The CDR3 consists of 18 residues. V was pared by 0 bases and J by 3 bases, with 17 bases between. Per the germline V gene, CDR1 is SGHDN and CDR2 is FVKESK. The CDR3 region has the DNA TGTGCCAGCAGCCAAGAGGCCCTTGGAATCAGGGCTAATGAAAAACTGTTTTTT. Its protein product is CASSQEALGIRANEKLFF.

This clonotype has more than one count but fewer than ten. The CDR3 loop is CASSLVSDREETQYF. For the CDR3, the DNA is TGTGCCAGCAGCTTAGTGTCCGACAGGGAAGAGACCCAGTACTTC. This chain joins TRBV7-2 and TRBJ2-5, with 7 bases matching TRBD1. This CDR3 region has 15 residues. V dropped 1 base and J dropped 3; count of bases not matched to a gene: 5. Germline V gene sequence: CDR1 SGHTA, CDR2 FQGNSA.

The chain couples TRBV6-6 to TRBJ1-1; perhaps TRBD1 as D (6 bases). The CDR3 runs to 15 residues. Germline CDR1 is MNHNY and CDR2 is SVGAGI (reference sequence). Between the trimmed V and J ends, which lost 5 bases and 0 bases, there was a span of 13 bases. The CDR3 is CASSVPGVMNTEAFF. The CDR3 coding sequence is TGTGCCAGCAGTGTACCAGGGGTGATGAACACTGAAGCTTTCTTT.

This rearrangement joins TRBV24-1 to TRBJ2-4, with 7 nucleotides matching TRBD1. Germline CDR1 KGHDR, CDR2 SFDVKD. V was clipped by 3 bases and J by 5 bases; unmatched bases: 6. The CDR3 is 15 amino acids. This CDR3 is CATSDSRDSENIQYF. The CDR3 DNA reads TGTGCCACCAGTGATAGTCGGGACAGCGAAAACATTCAGTACTTC.

This chain connects TRBV3-1 to TRBJ1-5; D is perhaps TRBD1 (6 bases). V was clipped by 3 bases and J by 0 bases, with 12 bases between them. This CDR3 has 16 amino acids. The germline V gene encodes CDR1 LGHDT and CDR2 YNNKEL (reference sequence). CDR3 amino acids: CASSQEPGASNQPQHF. CDR3 coding DNA: TGTGCCAGCAGCCAGGAGCCGGGGGCTAGCAATCAGCCCCAGCATTTT.

The J gene is TRBJ2-5, the V gene TRBV6-5, with D uncertain. The CDR3 has 13 residues. Germline CDR1 MNHEY, CDR2 SVGAGI. V was trimmed by 0 bases and J by 4 bases, leaving 6 bases between them. CDR3 nucleotides: TGTGCCAGCAGTTACTCGGTAGTAGAGACCCAGTACTTC. Its protein is CASSYSVVETQYF.

The chain employs TRBV5-6 and TRBJ1-2; D uncertain. The germline gives CDR1 SGHDT, CDR2 YYEEEE. Trimming pared 1 base from V and 0 bases from J, leaving 7 bases between. There are 14 residues in the CDR3. CDR3 bases: TGTGCCAGCAGCTTGTTTACAGCTAACTATGGCTACACCTTC. It yields the protein CASSLFTANYGYTF.

J is TRBJ2-5 and V is TRBV2; D possibly corresponds to TRBD1 (5 bases). The germline V and J ends were trimmed by 6 bases and 0 bases, with 11 bases remaining between them. There are 14 residues in the CDR3. CDR1 and CDR2 (germline): SNHLY, FYNNEI. The CDR3 loop reads CASRERQYQETQYF. In DNA form, the CDR3 reads TGTGCCAGCAGGGAGAGACAGTACCAAGAGACCCAGTACTTC.

This clonotype was observed a few times. The rearrangement links TRBV27 to TRBJ2-7, with D perhaps TRBD1 (5 bases). CDR3 size: 13 residues. The V and J ends lost 2 bases and 6 bases respectively, with 11 bases between them. Germline V gene data show CDR1 as MNHEY and CDR2 as SMNVEV (reference sequence). CDR3 bases: TGTGCCAGCAGTTTAGGGGCCGCCCCCGAGCAGTACTTC. The encoded protein is CASSLGAAPEQYF.

V gene TRBV29-1 combines with J gene TRBJ1-1, with 9 bases that match TRBD1. The CDR3 spans 13 residues. Trimming at V came to 7 bases and at J to 4 bases, leaving 7 bases not matched to a gene. Germline CDR1 reads SQVTM; CDR2 reads ANQGSEA. CDR3 residues: CSGGDRVSTEAFF. The CDR3, as DNA: TGCAGCGGGGGGGACAGGGTGAGCACTGAAGCTTTCTTT.

The chain has TRBV4-1 and TRBJ2-3; 7 bases fit TRBD2. CDR1 and CDR2 (germline): MGHRA, YSYEKL. With V trimmed by 0 bases and J by 4 bases, 10 bases remained unmatched. The CDR3 has 17 amino acids. CDR3 in DNA: TGCGCCAGCAGCCAAGAAGGGCGGCGGGAGAGTGCAGATACGCAGTATTTT. Protein product: CASSQEGRRESADTQYF.

Comments on this clonotype: The junction does not match germline at one end; this may be a read error. The chain links TRBV18 to TRBJ2-5; either TRBD1 or TRBD2 may fit D (5 bases each). The DNA end is a closer match to TRBJ2-7, so the J assignment may be wrong. CDR1 is KGHSH, CDR2 LQKENI, per germline. The CDR3 runs 13 residues. The CDR3 sequence: CTSSPPGDHEQYF. CDR3 coding DNA: TGTACCAGCTCACCACCCGGGGACCACGAGCAGTACTTC.

This clonotype was found many times. A read error may produce the germline difference seen at one junction end. V is TRBV29-1 and J is TRBJ2-1; D not resolved. This CDR3 has 12 amino acids. In germline, CDR1 is SQVTM, CDR2 ANQGSEA. CDR3 in DNA: TGCAGCTCATCGGAGTCCTACAATGAACAGTTCTTC. This sequence encodes CSSSESYNEQFF.